This T cell receptor beta chain was recorded in a study of blood T cell repertoires in COVID-19. Study details: The United States, Italy and Spain were the sources of the acute and convalescent COVID-19 samples.

Original processing methods: It was from reference gene primer amplification that nucleated cell counts were estimated. Only in-frame clones appear in the TCRdb table, and some are missing; sequencing was by immunoSEQ multiplex PCR. V and J calls and clone size are given by that table; D and trimming were obtained from the DNA. The data contain about 190,000 clones, around 78% of them singletons. The CDR3 has 11 residues. V was trimmed by 0 bases and J by 14 bases, leaving 13 bases between them. Per the germline V gene, CDR1 is GTSNPN and CDR2 is SVGIG (reference sequence). The receptor comes from a woman aged 80 or older with active or convalescent COVID-19. The rearrangement uses TRBV30 and TRBJ1-2; D remains unclear. Sample: peripheral blood. As DNA, the CDR3 is TGTGCCTGGAGTGTGCTAGAAGAGAAGACCTTC. This translates into CAWSVLEEKTF.